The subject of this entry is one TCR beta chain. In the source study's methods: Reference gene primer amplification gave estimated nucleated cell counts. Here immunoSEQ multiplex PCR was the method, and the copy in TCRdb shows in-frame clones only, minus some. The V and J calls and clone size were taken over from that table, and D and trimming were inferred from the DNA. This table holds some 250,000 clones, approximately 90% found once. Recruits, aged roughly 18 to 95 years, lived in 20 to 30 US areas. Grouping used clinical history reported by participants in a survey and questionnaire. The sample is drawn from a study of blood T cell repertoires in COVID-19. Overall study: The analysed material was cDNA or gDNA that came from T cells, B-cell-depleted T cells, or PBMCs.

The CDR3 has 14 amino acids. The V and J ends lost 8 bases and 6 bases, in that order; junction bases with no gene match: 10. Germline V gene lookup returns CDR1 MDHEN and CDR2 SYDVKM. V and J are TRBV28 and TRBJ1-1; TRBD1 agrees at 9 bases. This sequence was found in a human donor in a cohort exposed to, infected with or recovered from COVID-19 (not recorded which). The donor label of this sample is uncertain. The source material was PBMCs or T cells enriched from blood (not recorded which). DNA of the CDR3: TGTGCCAGCCTTGACAGGGGGTTACGGCCTGAAGCTTTCTTT. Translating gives CASLDRGLRPEAFF.